Each of the 9 T cell receptor beta chains below was sequenced from the same sample in a study of blood T cell repertoires in COVID-19. Produced via immunoSEQ multiplex PCR; TCRdb's table is partial and in-frame only. The data contain hundreds of thousands of clones, about 82% of them singletons. Source material: PBMCs or T cells enriched from blood (not recorded which). The receptors here all came from a woman between 45 and 60 years old who had recovered from COVID-19.

V and J are TRBV7-9 and TRBJ2-1; D is unresolved. Trimming removed 3 bases at V and 6 bases at J, with 9 bases between. The CDR3 spans 13 residues. CDR1 and CDR2 (germline): SEHNR, FQNEAQ (reference sequence). The CDR3 DNA reads as TGTGCCAGCAGCTTCTGGGCCAGCAATGAGCAGTTCTTC. Its protein product is CASSFWASNEQFF.

V gene TRBV3-1 (or the pseudogene TRBV3-2) combines with J gene TRBJ2-2; 10 bases are a match to TRBD1. The germline V gene has CDR1 LGHDT and CDR2 YNNKEL (reference sequence). The CDR3 runs to 16 residues. J was trimmed by 6 bases and V by 2 bases; bases with no gene match: 6. CDR3 protein: CASSQFRTGGAGELFF. CDR3 bases: TGTGCCAGCAGCCAATTTCGGACAGGGGGGGCCGGGGAGCTGTTTTTT.

The chain uses TRBV27 and TRBJ2-1, with D possibly matching TRBD1 (6 bases). Per germline, CDR1 MNHEY and CDR2 SMNVEV (reference sequence). This CDR3 is 16 amino acids long. The V end lost 5 bases, the J end lost 4 bases, and 18 bases lay between the germline ends. CDR3 sequence (DNA): TGTGCCAGCAGTCCTAAGGGGGTCCTACGTTACAATGAGCAGTTCTTC. Translation: CASSPKGVLRYNEQFF.

This clone was seen only once. The J gene is TRBJ1-5, the V gene TRBV7-9, with a possible D match to TRBD1 (5 bases). The CDR3 covers 14 residues. Germline V gene lookup returns CDR1 SEHNR and CDR2 FQNEAQ (reference sequence). The V end lost 1 base, the J end lost 4 bases, and 8 bases lay between the germline ends. CDR3: CASSLEGVNQPQHF. The CDR3 DNA reads TGTGCCAGCAGCTTAGAAGGGGTTAATCAGCCCCAGCATTTT.

V usage is TRBV7-2 and J usage is TRBJ2-1; 12 bases map to TRBD2. V gave up 4 bases and J gave up 12 bases; unmatched junction bases: 22. CDR3 length equals 19 residues. Germline values: CDR1 SGHTA, CDR2 FQGNSA. This CDR3 is CASSSPQGVLAGGLSGQFF. The CDR3 coding sequence is TGTGCCAGCAGCTCGCCCCAGGGTGTACTAGCGGGGGGTCTGAGCGGGCAGTTCTTC.

This CDR3 is CASSARLGDYNEQFF. The DNA of the CDR3 is TGTGCCAGCAGCGCCCGACTAGGTGACTACAATGAGCAGTTCTTC. The V gene is TRBV11-3, the J gene TRBJ2-1, with D maybe TRBD2 (6 bases). The CDR3 spans 15 residues. V was clipped by 5 bases and J by 3 bases, with 14 bases between them. Germline-derived CDR1 and CDR2 are SGHNT and YENEEA.

The chain has TRBV18 and TRBJ2-1; D unresolved. V was pared by 2 bases and J by 5 bases, with 7 bases between. From germline, CDR1 is KGHSH and CDR2 LQKENI. The CDR3 totals 13 residues. This CDR3 is CASSPVQHNEQFF. CDR3 nucleotide sequence: TGTGCCAGCTCACCAGTACAACACAATGAGCAGTTCTTC.

This clone came up once. This chain joins TRBV16 and TRBJ1-1, with a weak D call TRBD1 (5 bases). CDR1 is KGHSY and CDR2 is FQNENV in the germline V gene. The CDR3 is 15 residues long. Trimming took 1 base from V and 1 from J, leaving 10 bases between them. This CDR3 reads CASSQFGQGNTEAFF. The CDR3 DNA sequence: TGTGCCAGCAGCCAATTTGGGCAGGGGAACACTGAAGCTTTCTTT. The variable domain in full, with the rest retrieved from reference TRBV16 and TRBJ1-1, is GEEVAQTPKHLVRGEGQKAKLYCAPIKGHSYVFWYQQVLKNEFKFLISFQNENVFDETGMPKERFSAKCLPNSPCSLEIQATKLEDSAVYFCASSQFGQGNTEAFFGQGTRLTVV.

There are a few counts of this clone. The chain links TRBV2 to TRBJ1-1; the match to TRBD1 covers 9 bases. Losses at the gene ends were 6 bases for V and 0 bases for J; bases not matched to a gene: 2. CDR1 is SNHLY, CDR2 FYNNEI, per germline. There are 14 residues in the CDR3. The CDR3 sequence is CASRGQGVNTEAFF. CDR3 coding DNA: TGTGCCAGCAGGGGACAGGGCGTGAACACTGAAGCTTTCTTT.